This T cell receptor beta chain was recovered during a study of T cells in localized non-small cell lung cancer. TCRdb's copy holds only in-frame clones and misses some; the assay was immunoSEQ multiplex PCR. The sample records about 1,800 clones, approximately 25% being singletons. Study observations and caveats: Adjacent uninvolved lung tissue had the highest T cell clonality, exceeding tumor.

The CDR3 is 15 amino acids. CDR1 is GTSNPN, CDR2 SVGIG, per germline (reference sequence). V lost 4 bases and J lost 8, with 21 bases in between. Regarding this clone: Its matching antigen is unknown.

Sequenced material: normal lung tissue next to the tumor, taken before any cancer treatment. This chain links TRBV30 with TRBJ2-1, with TRBD2 as a possible D gene (6 bases). This sequence originates from a male donor older than 55 with stage II squamous cell lung carcinoma. CDR3 bases: TGTGCCTGGACCGACAGACTAGGGGTCAGTCATGAGCAGTTCTTC. Translating gives CAWTDRLGVSHEQFF.